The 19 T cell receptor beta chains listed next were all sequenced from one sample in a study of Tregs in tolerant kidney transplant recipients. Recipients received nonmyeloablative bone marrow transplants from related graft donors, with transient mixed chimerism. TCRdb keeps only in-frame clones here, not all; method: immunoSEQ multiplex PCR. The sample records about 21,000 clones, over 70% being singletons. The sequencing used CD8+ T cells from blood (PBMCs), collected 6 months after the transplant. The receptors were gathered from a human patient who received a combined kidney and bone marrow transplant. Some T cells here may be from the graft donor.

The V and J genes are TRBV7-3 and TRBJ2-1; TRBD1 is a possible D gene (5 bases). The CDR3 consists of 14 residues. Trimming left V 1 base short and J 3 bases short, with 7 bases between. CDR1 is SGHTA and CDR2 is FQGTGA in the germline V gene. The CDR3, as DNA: TGTGCCAGCAGCTTAAGGGGCGTCTACAATGAGCAGTTCTTC. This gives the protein CASSLRGVYNEQFF.

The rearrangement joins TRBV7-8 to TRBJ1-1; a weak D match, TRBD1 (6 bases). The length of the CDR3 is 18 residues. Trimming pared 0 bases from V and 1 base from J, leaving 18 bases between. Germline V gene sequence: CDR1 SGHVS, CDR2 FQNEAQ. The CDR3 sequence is CASSLAPGQKKGNTEAFF. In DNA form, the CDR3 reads TGTGCCAGCAGCTTAGCTCCGGGACAAAAAAAGGGGAACACTGAAGCTTTCTTT.

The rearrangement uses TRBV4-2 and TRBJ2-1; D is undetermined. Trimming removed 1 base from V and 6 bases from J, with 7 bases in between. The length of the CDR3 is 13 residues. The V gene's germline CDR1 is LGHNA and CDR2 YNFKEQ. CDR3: CASSQGHFNEQFF. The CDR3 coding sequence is TGTGCCAGCAGCCAAGGGCATTTCAATGAGCAGTTCTTC.

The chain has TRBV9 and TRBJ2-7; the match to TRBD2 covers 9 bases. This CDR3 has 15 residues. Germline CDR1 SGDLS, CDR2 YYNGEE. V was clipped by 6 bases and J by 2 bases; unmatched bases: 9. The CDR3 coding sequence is TGTGCCAGCACGCGGGGGGGCGCGCCTACCTACGAGCAGTACTTC. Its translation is CASTRGGAPTYEQYF.

CDR3 DNA sequence: TGTGCCACCAGCCTCCTGGGGGGAGAGCAGTACTTC. Translation gives CATSLLGGEQYF. This sequence joins TRBV15 and TRBJ2-7; weak D call: TRBD2 (6 bases). Germline values: CDR1 LNHNV, CDR2 YYDKDF (reference sequence). This CDR3 spans 12 amino acids. Trimming pared 5 bases from V and 7 bases from J, leaving 12 bases between.

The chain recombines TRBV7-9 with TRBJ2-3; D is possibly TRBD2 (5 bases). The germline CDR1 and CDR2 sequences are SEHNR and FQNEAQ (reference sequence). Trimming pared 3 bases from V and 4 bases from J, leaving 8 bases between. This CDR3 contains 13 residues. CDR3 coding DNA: TGTGCCAGCAGCTTTCCGGGGTCAGATACGCAGTATTTT. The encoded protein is CASSFPGSDTQYF.

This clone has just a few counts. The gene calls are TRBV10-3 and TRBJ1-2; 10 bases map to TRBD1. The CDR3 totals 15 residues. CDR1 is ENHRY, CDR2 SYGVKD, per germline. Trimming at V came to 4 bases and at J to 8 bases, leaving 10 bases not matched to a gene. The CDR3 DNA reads TGTGCCATCAGTGCAGGGACAGGGGAGAGTTACGGCTACACCTTC. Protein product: CAISAGTGESYGYTF.

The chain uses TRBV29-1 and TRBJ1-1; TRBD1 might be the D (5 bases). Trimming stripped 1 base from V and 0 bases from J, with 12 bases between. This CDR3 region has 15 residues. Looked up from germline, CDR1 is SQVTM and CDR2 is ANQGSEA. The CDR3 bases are TGCAGCGTTGAAGGGACACGAGCACTGAACACTGAAGCTTTCTTT. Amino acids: CSVEGTRALNTEAFF.

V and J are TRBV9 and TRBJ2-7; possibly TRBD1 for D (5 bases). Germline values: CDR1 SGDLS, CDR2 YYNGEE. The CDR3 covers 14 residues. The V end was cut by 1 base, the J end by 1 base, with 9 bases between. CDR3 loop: CASSVQGSSYEQYF. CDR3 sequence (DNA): TGTGCCAGCAGCGTACAGGGCTCATCCTACGAGCAGTACTTC.

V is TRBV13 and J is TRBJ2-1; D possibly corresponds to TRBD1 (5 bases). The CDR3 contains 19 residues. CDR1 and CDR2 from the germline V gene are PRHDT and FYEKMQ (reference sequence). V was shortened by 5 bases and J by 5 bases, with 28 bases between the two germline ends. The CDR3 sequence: CASSPSFNSQGPYDNEQFF. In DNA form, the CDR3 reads TGTGCCAGCAGCCCCTCGTTTAATTCCCAGGGCCCCTACGACAATGAGCAGTTCTTC.

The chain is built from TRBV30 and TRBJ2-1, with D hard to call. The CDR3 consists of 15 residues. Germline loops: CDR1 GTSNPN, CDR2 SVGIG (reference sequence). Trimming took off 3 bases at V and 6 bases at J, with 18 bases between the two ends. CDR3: CAWSPMLRELNEQFF. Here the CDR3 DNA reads TGTGCCTGGAGCCCCATGCTTAGAGAGCTCAATGAGCAGTTCTTC.

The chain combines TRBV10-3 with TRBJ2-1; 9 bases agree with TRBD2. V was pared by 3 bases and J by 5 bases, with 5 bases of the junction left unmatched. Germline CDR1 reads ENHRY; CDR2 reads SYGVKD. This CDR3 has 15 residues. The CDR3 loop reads CAISESSSGDNEQFF. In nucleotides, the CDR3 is TGTGCCATCAGTGAATCCTCTAGCGGGGACAATGAGCAGTTCTTC.

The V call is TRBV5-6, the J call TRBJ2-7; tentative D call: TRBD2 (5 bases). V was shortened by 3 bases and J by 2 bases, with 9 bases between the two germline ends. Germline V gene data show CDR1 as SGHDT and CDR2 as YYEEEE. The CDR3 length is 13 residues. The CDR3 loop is CASSSRGPYEQYF. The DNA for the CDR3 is TGTGCCAGCAGCTCCCGAGGGCCCTACGAGCAGTACTTC.

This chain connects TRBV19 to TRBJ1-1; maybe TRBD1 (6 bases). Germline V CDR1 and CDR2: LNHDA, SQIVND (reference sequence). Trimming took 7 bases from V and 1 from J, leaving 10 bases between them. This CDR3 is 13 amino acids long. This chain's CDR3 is CASKSQGNTEAFF. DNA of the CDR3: TGTGCCAGTAAGTCACAGGGGAACACTGAAGCTTTCTTT.

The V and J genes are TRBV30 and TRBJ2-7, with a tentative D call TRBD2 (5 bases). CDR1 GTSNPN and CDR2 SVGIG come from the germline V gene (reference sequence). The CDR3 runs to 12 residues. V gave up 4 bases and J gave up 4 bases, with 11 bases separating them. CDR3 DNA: TGTGCCTGGAATCTAGCTGGGTACGAGCAGTACTTC. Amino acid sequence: CAWNLAGYEQYF.

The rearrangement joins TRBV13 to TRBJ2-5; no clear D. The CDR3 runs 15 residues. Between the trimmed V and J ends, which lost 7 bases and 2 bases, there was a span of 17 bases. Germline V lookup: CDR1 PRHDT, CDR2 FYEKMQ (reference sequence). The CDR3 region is CASTSSAALQETQYF. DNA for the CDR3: TGTGCCAGCACCTCCTCGGCGGCGCTTCAAGAGACCCAGTACTTC.

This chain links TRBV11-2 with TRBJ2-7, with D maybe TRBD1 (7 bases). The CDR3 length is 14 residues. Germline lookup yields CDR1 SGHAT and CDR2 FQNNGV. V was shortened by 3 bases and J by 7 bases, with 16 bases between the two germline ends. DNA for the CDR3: TGTGCCAGCAGCTTTCTCAGGGGGGAAAGGGAGCAGTACTTC. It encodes CASSFLRGEREQYF.

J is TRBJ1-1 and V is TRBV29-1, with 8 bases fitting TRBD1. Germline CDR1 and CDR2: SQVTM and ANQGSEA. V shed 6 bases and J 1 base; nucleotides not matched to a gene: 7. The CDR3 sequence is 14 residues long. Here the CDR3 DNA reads TGCAGCGTCCAGACAGGGGCGGGGAACACTGAAGCTTTCTTT. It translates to CSVQTGAGNTEAFF.

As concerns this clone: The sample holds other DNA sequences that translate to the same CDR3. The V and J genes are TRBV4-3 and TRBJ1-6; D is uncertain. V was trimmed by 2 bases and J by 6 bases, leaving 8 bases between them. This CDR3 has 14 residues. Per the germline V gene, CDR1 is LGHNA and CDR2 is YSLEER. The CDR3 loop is CASSQKYSNSPLHF. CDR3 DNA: TGCGCCAGCAGCCAAAAGTACAGTAATTCACCCCTCCACTTT.